These 20 T cell receptor beta chains share one sample of origin, sequenced in a study of shared clonotypes between healthy human individuals. Measured with immunoSEQ multiplex PCR; TCRdb has only the in-frame clones, and not every one. The data contain just over 2,000,000 clones, approximately 95% of them singletons. Specimen: naive CD4+ T cells sorted from blood. The subset denotes: CD45RA+ positively selected. These receptors all come from a man aged 18-30 years in good health.

This chain joins TRBV11-3 and TRBJ2-1; the D is unclear. CDR1 SGHNT and CDR2 YENEEA come from the germline V gene. The CDR3 extends over 15 amino acids. Trimming stripped 5 bases from V and 6 bases from J, with 17 bases between. Here the CDR3 reads CASSPGAAPRNEQFF. The CDR3 bases are TGTGCCAGCAGCCCGGGTGCCGCGCCCCGCAATGAGCAGTTCTTC.

The rearrangement uses TRBV28 and TRBJ1-1, with 8 bases lining up with TRBD1. This CDR3 has 15 amino acids. CDR1 and CDR2 from the germline V gene are MDHEN and SYDVKM. V shed 1 base, J shed 1 base, and the junction held 2 bases outside the gene matches. The CDR3 reads CASSLLGQGNTEAFF. CDR3 DNA sequence: TGTGCCAGCAGTTTATTAGGACAGGGGAACACTGAAGCTTTCTTT.

This rearrangement joins TRBV6-1 to TRBJ2-7; D remains unclear. V was shortened by 3 bases and J by 5 bases, with 14 bases between the two germline ends. There are 14 residues in the CDR3. Germline CDR1 MNHNS, CDR2 SASEGT. The CDR3 region is CASSEVAGLNEQYF. The CDR3 coding sequence is TGTGCCAGCAGTGAGGTGGCCGGGTTGAACGAGCAGTACTTC.

The gene calls are TRBV5-1 and TRBJ1-1; D perhaps matches TRBD1 (5 bases). Germline loops: CDR1 SGHRS, CDR2 YFSETQ. Trimming stripped 6 bases from V and 6 bases from J, with 18 bases between. The CDR3 has 14 residues. The chain's CDR3 is CASKVEGQGAEAFF. CDR3 DNA sequence: TGCGCCAGCAAAGTCGAGGGCCAAGGGGCTGAAGCTTTCTTT.

The chain is built from TRBV18 and TRBJ1-4; weak D call: TRBD1 (6 bases). This CDR3 contains 16 residues. Germline V gene lookup returns CDR1 KGHSH and CDR2 LQKENI. V lost 3 bases and J 8 bases, leaving 19 bases between the germline ends. CDR3 protein: CASSPLRGTGSEKLFF. The CDR3, as DNA: TGTGCCAGCTCACCGCTCAGGGGCACAGGGAGCGAAAAACTGTTTTTT. Filled out from reference TRBV18 and TRBJ1-4, the complete variable domain reads NAGVMQNPRHLVRRRGQEARLRCSPMKGHSHVYWYRQLPEEGLKFMVYLQKENIIDESGMPKERFSAEFPKEGPSILRIQQVVRGDSAAYFCASSPLRGTGSEKLFFGSGTQLSVL.

The rearrangement joins TRBV5-6 to TRBJ2-5, with D perhaps matching TRBD2 (5 bases). Trimming stripped 4 bases from V and 7 bases from J, with 11 bases between. There are 12 residues in the CDR3. From germline, CDR1 is SGHDT and CDR2 YYEEEE. The CDR3, as DNA: TGTGCCAGCAGCCCGGGCGGAGGGACCCAGTACTTC. Encoded protein: CASSPGGGTQYF.

The J gene is TRBJ1-6, the V gene TRBV7-2, with TRBD1 as a possible D gene (6 bases). This CDR3 spans 12 amino acids. The V gene's germline CDR1 is SGHTA and CDR2 FQGNSA. V dropped 7 bases and J dropped 14 bases, with 15 bases sitting between them. CDR3 sequence reads: CASNRVGLTLHF. CDR3 sequence (DNA): TGTGCCAGCAACAGGGTGGGTCTCACCCTCCACTTT. Drawing the rest from reference TRBV7-2 and TRBJ1-6, the complete variable domain is GAGVSQSPSNKVTEKGKDVELRCDPISGHTALYWYRQSLGQGLEFLIYFQGNSAPDKSGLPSDRFSAERTGGSVSTLTIQRTQQEDSAVYLCASNRVGLTLHFGNGTRLTVT.

V and J are TRBV29-1 and TRBJ2-3; tentative D call: TRBD1 (5 bases). Germline loops: CDR1 SQVTM, CDR2 ANQGSEA. V lost 8 bases to trimming and J lost 2 bases, with 14 bases between them. This CDR3 is built from 13 residues. The CDR3 sequence is CSTAGRHTDTQYF. The CDR3 DNA reads TGCAGCACTGCAGGGCGGCACACAGATACGCAGTATTTT.

The rearrangement links TRBV29-1 to TRBJ2-7; the D gene is possibly TRBD2 (6 bases). The CDR3 runs to 11 residues. V lost 6 bases and J lost 7, with 13 bases in between. The germline gives CDR1 SQVTM, CDR2 ANQGSEA. DNA for the CDR3: TGCAGCGTGTCAGAGGCGGGGGAGCAGTACTTC. Protein: CSVSEAGEQYF.

J is TRBJ1-2 and V is TRBV29-1; D ambiguous. Germline-derived CDR1 and CDR2 are SQVTM and ANQGSEA. This CDR3 comprises 12 residues. With 0 bases removed from V and 10 bases from J, the gap between germline ends came to 12 bases. CDR3 sequence: CSVEEGADYYTF. The CDR3 DNA sequence: TGCAGCGTTGAAGAAGGTGCGGATTACTACACCTTC.

Only one count was recorded for this clone. The chain recombines TRBV28 with TRBJ1-1; 7 positions agree with TRBD1. This CDR3 has 15 residues. The V and J ends lost 5 bases and 5 bases, in that order; junction bases with no gene match: 11. Looked up from germline, CDR1 is MDHEN and CDR2 is SYDVKM. The CDR3 coding sequence is TGTGCCAGCAGTGGCGCCGGGACAGCGAAGACTGAAGCTTTCTTT. The encoded protein is CASSGAGTAKTEAFF.

The chain is built from TRBV7-2 and TRBJ2-2, with a possible D match to TRBD1 (5 bases). Per the germline V gene, CDR1 is SGHTA and CDR2 is FQGNSA. The CDR3 consists of 15 residues. V was clipped by 5 bases and J by 0 bases, with 10 bases between them. In nucleotides, the CDR3 is TGTGCCAGCAGCCCCCAGGGCGCGAACACCGGGGAGCTGTTTTTT. Translation: CASSPQGANTGELFF.

This chain links TRBV6-5 with TRBJ2-7, with 8 positions matching TRBD1. Germline V gene data show CDR1 as MNHEY and CDR2 as SVGAGI. CDR3 length equals 15 residues. V trimming: 2 bases; J trimming: 6 bases; junction bases outside the gene matches: 9. The CDR3 DNA is TGTGCCAGCAGTTACCTAGGACAGGGAGTTCCCGAGCAGTACTTC. This translates into CASSYLGQGVPEQYF.

The rearrangement joins TRBV10-1 to TRBJ2-7; D uncertain. Germline V gene data show CDR1 as WNHNN and CDR2 as SYGVQD (reference sequence). V was cut by 2 bases and J by 4 bases, with 9 bases left in between. The CDR3 runs to 13 residues. The CDR3 DNA reads as TGCGCCAGCAGTGAGAACTTACTATACGAGCAGTACTTC. Protein: CASSENLLYEQYF.

The chain couples TRBV19 to TRBJ1-4; no clear D. V was pared by 3 bases and J by 8 bases, with 16 bases between. Germline CDR1 and CDR2: LNHDA and SQIVND (reference sequence). This CDR3 is 15 amino acids long. The DNA for the CDR3 is TGTGCCAGTAGTATCCCTGCACTAGCAGGAGAAAAACTGTTTTTT. It encodes CASSIPALAGEKLFF.

The V gene is TRBV6-1, the J gene TRBJ2-1; tentatively, D is TRBD1 (6 bases). Germline-derived CDR1 and CDR2 are MNHNS and SASEGT. The CDR3 is made up of 15 amino acids. Trimming shortened V by 5 bases and J by 0 bases, and 11 bases separated the two germline ends. The CDR3 reads CASSHEDSSYNEQFF. The CDR3 nucleotides read TGTGCCAGCAGTCACGAGGACAGCTCCTACAATGAGCAGTTCTTC.

The V and J genes are TRBV15 and TRBJ2-4; D not certain. Germline loops: CDR1 LNHNV, CDR2 YYDKDF (reference sequence). Between the trimmed V and J ends, which lost 0 bases and 0 bases, there was a span of 12 bases. The CDR3 loop spans 17 amino acids. Here the CDR3 reads CATSRDTGSVAKNIQYF. The CDR3 coding sequence is TGTGCCACCAGCAGAGATACGGGCTCCGTAGCCAAAAACATTCAGTACTTC.

The chain has TRBV5-4 and TRBJ1-5; D perhaps matches TRBD1 (6 bases). Trimming took off 0 bases at V and 6 bases at J, with 7 bases between the two ends. This CDR3 spans 13 amino acids. From germline, CDR1 is SGHNT and CDR2 YYREEE (reference sequence). The DNA of the CDR3 is TGTGCCAGCAGCTTGGGACAGGTTCAGCCCCAGCATTTT. Protein sequence: CASSLGQVQPQHF.

The chain couples TRBV4-3 to TRBJ1-4, with 7 bases matching TRBD1. The CDR3 spans 15 residues. From germline, CDR1 is LGHNA and CDR2 YSLEER. With 3 bases clipped from V and 8 bases from J, the junction kept 9 bases outside the gene matches. CDR3 region: CASSQETGTAEKLFF. The DNA of the CDR3 is TGCGCCAGCAGCCAGGAGACCGGGACAGCCGAAAAACTGTTTTTT.

The rearrangement links TRBV10-3 to TRBJ2-3; TRBD1 agrees at 7 bases. This CDR3 has 14 amino acids. Per the germline V gene, CDR1 is ENHRY and CDR2 is SYGVKD. V was pared by 7 bases and J by 2 bases, with 6 bases of the junction left unmatched. CDR3 amino acids: CAITPDRVTDTQYF. The CDR3 DNA follows: TGTGCCATCACCCCTGACAGGGTCACAGATACGCAGTATTTT.